These T cell receptor beta chains were read from a single sample in a study of T-cell reconstitution after alpha-beta-depleted transplantation in children. TCRdb re-called the PCR reads through MiXCR, storing one row per CDR3 protein. The top ten hold roughly an eighth of the sample, which has more than 150,000 distinct CDR3 sequences, 13% to 15% seen once. Sequencing used PBMCs from the stem cell graft donor, obtained from the stem cell graft. All receptors derive from a human donor who donated a stem cell graft to a child with acute lymphoblastic leukemia. CDR3s include the opening cysteine and the closing phenylalanine or tryptophan. D genes are given only for firm matches. Size tells how often a clone was seen (once, few, many) or the class of an expanded clone, and some rows leave it out.

J gene: TRBJ2-2
D gene: -
clone size: -
V gene: TRBV3-1
CDR3 DNA: TGTGCCAGCAGCAGCCGGGGACTTACCGGGGAGCTGTTTTTT
CDR3 protein: CASSSRGLTGELFF

J gene: TRBJ1-6
D gene: -
clone size: many
V gene: TRBV30
CDR3 DNA: TGTGCCTGGAGTCCTTTGTCCGGAAATAATTCACCCCTCCACTTT
CDR3 protein: CAWSPLSGNNSPLHF

J gene: TRBJ2-2
D gene: -
clone size: -
V gene: TRBV7-9
CDR3 DNA: TGTGCCAGCAGCTTTCCTAAGGGGCCGGACACCGGGGAGCTGTTTTTT
CDR3 protein: CASSFPKGPDTGELFF

J gene: TRBJ1-5
D gene: TRBD1
clone size: many
V gene: TRBV12-3/TRBV12-4
CDR3 DNA: TGTGCCAGCAGTTTTTCGTGGACAGGCCCCAATCAGCCCCAGCATTTT
CDR3 protein: CASSFSWTGPNQPQHF

J gene: TRBJ2-5
D gene: TRBD1
clone size: few
V gene: TRBV20-1
CDR3 DNA: TGCAGTGCTAGAGAATGGCGTTCAGGGGGCCAAGAGACCCAGTACTTC
CDR3 protein: CSAREWRSGGQETQYF

J gene: TRBJ2-1
D gene: TRBD1
clone size: -
V gene: TRBV6-1
CDR3 DNA: TGTGCCAGCAGATTTGGACAGGAAGGTTACAATGAGCAGTTCTTC
CDR3 protein: CASRFGQEGYNEQFF

J gene: TRBJ1-3
D gene: -
clone size: many
V gene: TRBV29-1
CDR3 DNA: TGCAGCGTTGAAGATAGAGGGGTCCTCTCTGGAAACACCATATATTTT
CDR3 protein: CSVEDRGVLSGNTIYF

J gene: TRBJ1-1
D gene: -
clone size: -
V gene: TRBV11-1
CDR3 DNA: TGTGCCAGCAGCCGGGACCGAGGGACTGAAGCTTTCTTT
CDR3 protein: CASSRDRGTEAFF

J gene: TRBJ1-2
D gene: -
clone size: many
V gene: TRBV6-5
CDR3 DNA: TGTGCCAGCAGTAGGACACCCTATGGCTACACCTTC
CDR3 protein: CASSRTPYGYTF

J gene: TRBJ2-1
D gene: -
clone size: -
V gene: TRBV5-4
CDR3 DNA: TGTGCCAGCTGGGTCCGGGAAGGGTACAATGAGCAGTTCTTC
CDR3 protein: CASWVREGYNEQFF

J gene: TRBJ2-7
D gene: TRBD2
clone size: many
V gene: TRBV19
CDR3 DNA: TGTGCCAGTAGTGTAAGGACTAGCGGTTACGAGCAGTACTTC
CDR3 protein: CASSVRTSGYEQYF

J gene: TRBJ1-1
D gene: TRBD1
clone size: many
V gene: TRBV12-3/TRBV12-4
CDR3 DNA: TGTGCCAGCACCCCCGGGACAGTCTCCGCTTTCTTT
CDR3 protein: CASTPGTVSAFF

J gene: TRBJ2-5
D gene: -
clone size: -
V gene: TRBV10-3
CDR3 DNA: TGTGCCATCAGGCCCCCGGCGAGGGAGACCCAGTACTTC
CDR3 protein: CAIRPPARETQYF

J gene: TRBJ1-2
D gene: -
clone size: many
V gene: TRBV6-5
CDR3 DNA: TGTGCCAGCACCTCGTTGGGGGATGGCTACACCTTC
CDR3 protein: CASTSLGDGYTF

J gene: TRBJ2-1
D gene: TRBD2
clone size: many
V gene: TRBV10-3
CDR3 DNA: TGTGCCATCAGTGAGAATAGCGGGAGATCGAATGAGCAGTTCTTC
CDR3 protein: CAISENSGRSNEQFF

J gene: TRBJ2-4
D gene: -
clone size: -
V gene: TRBV7-9
CDR3 DNA: TGTGCCAGCAGCTTAGAAACGGGTTTAGCCAAAAACATTCAGTACTTC
CDR3 protein: CASSLETGLAKNIQYF

J gene: TRBJ2-7
D gene: -
clone size: -
V gene: TRBV29-1
CDR3 DNA: TGCAGCGTTGATGGGGGTTCCCACGAGCAGTACTTC
CDR3 protein: CSVDGGSHEQYF

J gene: TRBJ1-4
D gene: -
clone size: many
V gene: TRBV5-1
CDR3 DNA: TGCGCCAGCAGCCCCGGTTCGGTTGGTGAAAAACTGTTTTTT
CDR3 protein: CASSPGSVGEKLFF

J gene: TRBJ2-5
D gene: TRBD2
clone size: -
V gene: TRBV7-8
CDR3 DNA: TGTGCCAGCAGCCGAGGGAGGGCAGCGGGAGAGACCCAGTACTTC
CDR3 protein: CASSRGRAAGETQYF

J gene: TRBJ2-1
D gene: TRBD2
clone size: -
V gene: TRBV6-4
CDR3 DNA: TGTGCCAGCAGTACCCTCGGGGGGCTAGCGGGAGGCTCAGTGGTCGGGGATAGTATCAATGAGCAGTTCTTC
CDR3 protein: CASSTLGGLAGGSVVGDSINEQFF

J gene: TRBJ2-1
D gene: TRBD1
clone size: few
V gene: TRBV5-1
CDR3 DNA: TGCGCCAGCAGCCTACAGGGGAACAATGAGCAGTTCTTC
CDR3 protein: CASSLQGNNEQFF

J gene: TRBJ2-1
D gene: TRBD2
clone size: -
V gene: TRBV5-1
CDR3 DNA: TGCGCCAGCAGCCCGCGGCTAGCGGGTGCCTACAATGAGCAGTTCTTC
CDR3 protein: CASSPRLAGAYNEQFF

J gene: TRBJ2-5
D gene: -
clone size: many
V gene: TRBV29-1
CDR3 DNA: TGCAGCGTTGTGCTAGCGTCCAAAGAGACCCAGTACTTC
CDR3 protein: CSVVLASKETQYF

J gene: TRBJ2-7
D gene: TRBD2
clone size: -
V gene: TRBV4-2
CDR3 DNA: TGTGCCAGCAGCCACAGGACTAGCGCCTCCGGGGAAACCTACGAGCAGTACTTC
CDR3 protein: CASSHRTSASGETYEQYF

J gene: TRBJ1-2
D gene: -
clone size: -
V gene: TRBV11-3
CDR3 DNA: TGTGCCAGCAGCCCAACCCCGGGAGCTAACTATGGCTACACCTTC
CDR3 protein: CASSPTPGANYGYTF

J gene: TRBJ1-1
D gene: TRBD1
clone size: many
V gene: TRBV12-3/TRBV12-4
CDR3 DNA: TGTGCCAGCTACCCGGGACAGGGACGTCGGAACACTGAAGCTTTCTTT
CDR3 protein: CASYPGQGRRNTEAFF

J gene: TRBJ2-7
D gene: TRBD2
clone size: many
V gene: TRBV12-3/TRBV12-4
CDR3 DNA: TGTGCCAGCAGTTTGACGGGAGGGAGGAGGGAGCAGTACTTC
CDR3 protein: CASSLTGGRREQYF

J gene: TRBJ2-4
D gene: -
clone size: -
V gene: TRBV12-3/TRBV12-4
CDR3 DNA: TGTGCCAGCAGCCTAGTTTGGCCGCAAAACATTCAGTACTTC
CDR3 protein: CASSLVWPQNIQYF

J gene: TRBJ2-1
D gene: TRBD2
clone size: -
V gene: TRBV30
CDR3 DNA: TGTGCCTGGAGAAGAGCGGGAGCTGAAGGGGACAATGAGCAGTTCTTC
CDR3 protein: CAWRRAGAEGDNEQFF

J gene: TRBJ2-7
D gene: -
clone size: few
V gene: TRBV4-1
CDR3 DNA: TGCGCCAGCAGCCAACTCCCGGGGACCCTGAGCTCCTACGAGCAGTACTTC
CDR3 protein: CASSQLPGTLSSYEQYF

J gene: TRBJ1-1
D gene: -
clone size: many
V gene: TRBV19
CDR3 DNA: TGTGCCAGTAGTACGTCGGTGAACACTGAAGCTTTCTTT
CDR3 protein: CASSTSVNTEAFF

J gene: TRBJ2-2
D gene: -
clone size: few
V gene: TRBV5-1
CDR3 DNA: TGCGCCAGCAGCCTCGGGACCCCAAAGAACACCGGGGAGCTGTTTTTT
CDR3 protein: CASSLGTPKNTGELFF

J gene: TRBJ1-4
D gene: -
clone size: many
V gene: TRBV5-1
CDR3 DNA: TGCGCCAGCAGCCCGACGGACAGCATTCGGACTAATGAAAAACTGTTTTTT
CDR3 protein: CASSPTDSIRTNEKLFF

J gene: TRBJ2-2
D gene: TRBD1
clone size: many
V gene: TRBV6-1
CDR3 DNA: TGTGCCAGCAGCCAACAGGGGGGAGGCACCGGGGAGCTGTTTTTT
CDR3 protein: CASSQQGGGTGELFF

J gene: TRBJ2-1
D gene: TRBD1
clone size: few
V gene: TRBV7-9
CDR3 DNA: TGTGCCAGCAGCTTATTACAGGGGACAACGGGTGAGCAGTTCTTC
CDR3 protein: CASSLLQGTTGEQFF

J gene: TRBJ2-3
D gene: -
clone size: many
V gene: TRBV10-3
CDR3 DNA: TGTGCCATCAGATCTCTCGATACGCAGTATTTT
CDR3 protein: CAIRSLDTQYF

J gene: TRBJ2-7
D gene: -
clone size: many
V gene: TRBV5-1
CDR3 DNA: TGCGCCAGCAGCTTGGAGGGGAACTACGAGCAGTACTTC
CDR3 protein: CASSLEGNYEQYF

J gene: TRBJ2-7
D gene: -
clone size: many
V gene: TRBV25-1
CDR3 DNA: TGTGCCAGCAGTGATGACAATCCGAGGACAGACTGGAAGCAGTACTTC
CDR3 protein: CASSDDNPRTDWKQYF

J gene: TRBJ1-2
D gene: -
clone size: many
V gene: TRBV7-8
CDR3 DNA: TGTGCCAGCGGCTCGGTGGGGGGGACGAGCTACACCTTC
CDR3 protein: CASGSVGGTSYTF

J gene: TRBJ2-7
D gene: -
clone size: many
V gene: TRBV7-9
CDR3 DNA: TGTGCCAGCAGCCCCCAGGGGGGATCCTACGAGCAGTACTTC
CDR3 protein: CASSPQGGSYEQYF

J gene: TRBJ2-1
D gene: -
clone size: many
V gene: TRBV3-1
CDR3 DNA: TGTGCCAGCAGTCACGGTGGGAGCTCCTACAATGAGCAGTTCTTC
CDR3 protein: CASSHGGSSYNEQFF

J gene: TRBJ2-1
D gene: TRBD2
clone size: many
V gene: TRBV5-1
CDR3 DNA: TGCGCCAGCAGCCGTTATGGGACTAGCGGGAAGAGTAACGACCTGTTCTTC
CDR3 protein: CASSRYGTSGKSNDLFF

J gene: TRBJ2-7
D gene: -
clone size: many
V gene: TRBV5-1
CDR3 DNA: TGCGCCAGCAGCTCAGTCCCGGGACTGCTCTTCGAGCAGTACTTC
CDR3 protein: CASSSVPGLLFEQYF

J gene: TRBJ2-2
D gene: -
clone size: few
V gene: TRBV5-1
CDR3 DNA: TGCGCCAGTTCTACAGGAGACCGTACCGGGGAGCTGTTTTTT
CDR3 protein: CASSTGDRTGELFF

J gene: TRBJ1-1
D gene: -
clone size: many
V gene: TRBV20-1
CDR3 DNA: TGCAGTGCTAGGGCGGACACTAGGCTGAACACTGAAGCTTTCTTT
CDR3 protein: CSARADTRLNTEAFF